The rows below give T cell receptor beta chains drawn from one sample of a study of OX40 agonist ivuxolimab in advanced cancers. TCRdb's copy holds only in-frame clones and misses some; the assay was immunoSEQ multiplex PCR. The repertoire holds 100,000 to 130,000 clones, with approximately 90% as singletons. The material sequenced was CD4+ or CD8+ T cells sorted from blood, taken in a trial of the OX40 agonist ivuxolimab. These receptors were collected from an adult with an advanced solid tumor such as melanoma, head and neck, liver or kidney cancer. Both conserved end residues are trimmed from each CDR3. The order of the fields is J gene, V gene, clone size, CDR3 protein. Rows give clone size only sometimes, using once, few, many, or a class for an expanded clone.

TRBJ2-5 TRBV12-5 . ASGLSDSGTQY
TRBJ1-5 TRBV28 . ASSGDRQGVQPQH
TRBJ1-1 TRBV29-1 . SVRGGGGVFTEAF
TRBJ1-1 TRBV7-2 . ASSLGTVNTEAF
TRBJ2-1 TRBV7-2 . ASSHSRLAWGEQF
TRBJ2-7 TRBV5-4 once ASSPGGYEQY
TRBJ1-5 TRBV5-8 . ASSTGQGVQPQH
TRBJ2-7 TRBV12-5 . ASGFLGYEQY
TRBJ2-1 TRBV7-6 . ASSLGDIVKEQF
TRBJ1-6 TRBV5-1 . ASSRDRGRDSPLH
TRBJ2-7 TRBV9 . ASSPRAGTGGEQY
TRBJ1-5 TRBV27 . ASSPRGIGQPQH
TRBJ1-1 TRBV2 . ASSQGLNTEAF
TRBJ1-5 TRBV28 . ASSLGIDREAQPQH
TRBJ2-7 TRBV6-5 . ASRTATVYEQY
TRBJ1-2 TRBV6-1 . ASSSRLGLNYGYT
TRBJ2-2 TRBV23-1 . ASSQSDRQGWNTGELF
TRBJ1-2 TRBV28 . ASSLLGVKGYT
TRBJ2-1 TRBV6-1 few ASSSSGSDREQF
TRBJ2-5 TRBV11-3 . ASSLRGLGQETQY
TRBJ2-1 TRBV7-3 . ASSLRESGGYNEQF
TRBJ1-1 TRBV4-1 . ASSQENREGEAF
TRBJ2-3 TRBV19 . ASSPRRGASTDTQY
TRBJ1-2 TRBV9 . ASSGRGYT
TRBJ1-4 TRBV5-6 . ASRVGYGEKLF
TRBJ2-7 TRBV7-2 . ASSLNSPGQEQY
TRBJ1-5 TRBV27 . ASSIHSGTGEQPQH
TRBJ1-2 TRBV2 once ASTEGATPNYGYT
TRBJ1-1 TRBV2 . ASTTPSSEAF
TRBJ2-3 TRBV19 . ASSNSGSRGTDTQY
TRBJ2-7 TRBV5-4 . ASSPPGMGSYEQY
TRBJ1-5 TRBV7-6 . ASSPRTGVSSQPQH
TRBJ2-2 TRBV19 . ASSIGLLAGNLGRELF
TRBJ2-2 TRBV27 . ASSVTGEYGELF
TRBJ1-1 TRBV28 . ASSLSLLTGDTEAF
TRBJ1-3 TRBV5-8 . ASSLGVSGNTIY
TRBJ2-7 TRBV9 few ASSPSGNLGAYEQY
TRBJ1-2 TRBV6-5 . ASSSTGGNYGYT
TRBJ2-7 TRBV5-4 . ASSLAGLAGITYEQY
TRBJ2-7 TRBV18 . ASSAQGAQSEQY
. TRBV5-1 once ASRGEPLSYEQY
TRBJ1-1 TRBV5-6 . ASSPPGTVMNTEAF
TRBJ1-4 TRBV7-7 . ASSLVRGLINEKLF
TRBJ2-4 TRBV28 . ASRYQAAGLAKNIQY
TRBJ1-4 TRBV12-5 . ASLGFLQRTGEEKLF
TRBJ1-5 TRBV7-2 . ASSLGQGRGGNQPQH
TRBJ2-2 TRBV19 once ASRLQGASGELF
TRBJ2-5 TRBV9 . ASSVEGGGPQETQY
TRBJ1-2 TRBV6-5 . ASRRAGGYYGYT
TRBJ2-1 TRBV7-2 . ASSHDGSRYNEQF
TRBJ2-1 TRBV28 . ASNTPAFNEQF
TRBJ2-3 TRBV10-3 . AISESGGASTPPSTDTQY
TRBJ2-2 TRBV29-1 . SGRQHTNTGELF
TRBJ1-2 TRBV6-1 . ASSWDYGYT
TRBJ2-2 TRBV18 . ASSPGSGLVIGSNTGELF
TRBJ2-7 TRBV5-1 . ASSLAGEALYEQY
TRBJ2-1 TRBV5-1 . ASSSGLAGGTTGEQF